One sample yielded the 13 T cell receptor beta chains listed below, sequenced in a study of shared clonotypes between healthy human individuals. Profiling relied on immunoSEQ multiplex PCR, and the TCRdb table lists in-frame clones only, not all of them. The sample includes fewer than 1.6 million clones, less than 99% of them seen just once. Sequencing was carried out using naive CD4+ T cells sorted from blood. The subset: CD45RA+ positively selected. The receptors here all came from a man younger than 45 in good health.

The V gene is TRBV9, the J gene TRBJ2-5; TRBD2 might be the D (5 bases). Germline V CDR1 and CDR2: SGDLS, YYNGEE. Deletions cut 0 bases from V and 7 bases from J, with 10 bases between. This CDR3 comprises 13 residues. CDR3: CASSVVGSPTQYF. In DNA, the CDR3 is TGTGCCAGCAGCGTAGTAGGGAGTCCGACCCAGTACTTC.

This chain joins TRBV18 and TRBJ2-5; the match to TRBD1 covers 9 bases. Germline CDR1 reads KGHSH; CDR2 reads LQKENI. Losses at the gene ends were 2 bases for V and 5 bases for J; bases not matched to a gene: 9. The CDR3 is 16 amino acids. CDR3 amino acids: CASSPLDGTGSETQYF. The CDR3 DNA reads as TGTGCCAGCTCACCATTGGACGGGACAGGGTCGGAGACCCAGTACTTC.

J is TRBJ2-7 and V is TRBV7-9; 7 nucleotides align to TRBD1. The ends lost 5 bases at V and 3 bases at J; junction bases unmatched: 7. The CDR3 is 14 residues long. The germline V gene encodes CDR1 SEHNR and CDR2 FQNEAQ (reference sequence). In nucleotides, the CDR3 is TGTGCCAGCAGCCATGCACAGGGGTTCTACGAGCAGTACTTC. The encoded protein is CASSHAQGFYEQYF.

Regarding this clone: This sample includes further DNA sequences coding for the same CDR3. The chain joins TRBV25-1 to TRBJ1-2, with unresolved D. From germline, CDR1 is MGHDK and CDR2 SYGVNS. Trimming took off 5 bases at V and 2 bases at J, with 3 bases between the two ends. The CDR3 has 11 amino acids. The CDR3 DNA follows: TGTGCCAGCAGTTTAAACTATGGCTACACCTTC. This translates into CASSLNYGYTF.

The gene calls are TRBV5-1 and TRBJ2-7; D not resolved. The CDR3 loop spans 14 amino acids. The V end lost 0 bases, the J end lost 3 bases, and 10 bases lay between the germline ends. CDR1 and CDR2 from the germline V gene are SGHRS and YFSETQ. CDR3 nucleotides: TGCGCCAGCAGCTTGGCTATTGGGGACTACGAGCAGTACTTC. Protein sequence: CASSLAIGDYEQYF.

Remarks on this clone: Distinct nucleotide sequences in the sample also encode this CDR3. V gene TRBV7-9 combines with J gene TRBJ1-4; possibly TRBD1 for D (6 bases). V lost 1 base and J lost 5, with 8 bases in between. The CDR3 is 14 amino acids. Germline CDR1 is SEHNR and CDR2 is FQNEAQ (reference sequence). Written as DNA, the CDR3 is TGTGCCAGCAGCTTAGGTACAGGGAATGAAAAACTGTTTTTT. Amino acids: CASSLGTGNEKLFF.

On this clone: The identical CDR3 is also encoded by other nucleotide sequences in the sample. V is TRBV7-8 and J is TRBJ1-5; D unresolved. Germline V lookup: CDR1 SGHVS, CDR2 FQNEAQ. The V end was cut by 1 base, the J end by 0 bases, with 4 bases between. The CDR3 is made up of 14 amino acids. The DNA for the CDR3 is TGTGCCAGCAGCTTAGGGTATAGCAATCAGCCCCAGCATTTT. Translating gives CASSLGYSNQPQHF.

Concerning this clone: Other DNA sequences within the sample encode an identical CDR3. The chain uses TRBV7-9 and TRBJ2-1; the D gene is possibly TRBD2 (5 bases). The germline V gene encodes CDR1 SEHNR and CDR2 FQNEAQ (reference sequence). The CDR3 has 13 residues. V shed 4 bases and J shed 3 bases, with 7 bases lying between them. This CDR3 reads CASSSGLYNEQFF. The CDR3 nucleotides read TGTGCCAGCAGCTCTGGACTCTACAATGAGCAGTTCTTC.

The rearrangement uses TRBV5-1 and TRBJ2-7, with D possibly TRBD1 on 5 matching bases. Trimming removed 4 bases at V and 4 bases at J, with 21 bases between. From germline, CDR1 is SGHRS and CDR2 YFSETQ. The CDR3 runs 16 residues. As DNA, the CDR3 is TGCGCCAGCAGCAATTACCCCCTGTCGACAGATTACGAGCAGTACTTC. Amino acids: CASSNYPLSTDYEQYF.

V is TRBV7-9 and J is TRBJ2-1, with 7 bases that match TRBD2. CDR1 is SEHNR, CDR2 FQNEAQ, per germline (reference sequence). The CDR3 extends over 16 amino acids. V shed 1 base, J shed 7 bases, and the junction held 10 bases outside the gene matches. The CDR3 sequence: CASSLDGLAATNEQFF. CDR3 sequence (DNA): TGTGCCAGCAGCTTAGACGGGCTAGCGGCGACTAATGAGCAGTTCTTC. The whole variable domain, remainder taken from reference TRBV7-9 and TRBJ2-1, is DTGVSQNPRHKITKRGQNVTFRCDPISEHNRLYWYRQTLGQGPEFLTYFQNEAQLEKSRLLSDRFSAERPKGSFSTLEIQRTEQGDSAMYLCASSLDGLAATNEQFFGPGTRLTVL.

The chain recombines TRBV7-2 with TRBJ2-7, with D hard to call. Germline loops: CDR1 SGHTA, CDR2 FQGNSA. Trimming removed 5 bases at V and 5 bases at J, with 13 bases between. This CDR3 spans 13 amino acids. CDR3 loop: CASSRGTLNEQYF. In DNA form, the CDR3 reads TGTGCCAGCAGCCGCGGAACTCTCAACGAGCAGTACTTC.

This chain joins TRBV2 and TRBJ2-7; 7 bases align to TRBD1. V shed 11 bases and J 2 bases; nucleotides not matched to a gene: 6. The CDR3 runs to 12 residues. Germline loops: CDR1 SNHLY, CDR2 FYNNEI. CDR3 sequence (DNA): TGTGCCGGAGGACAGGAGGCCTACGAGCAGTACTTC. Translated: CAGGQEAYEQYF.

This clone has a handful of counts. The genes are TRBV5-4 and TRBJ1-4; TRBD1 agrees at 8 bases. This CDR3 is built from 15 residues. CDR1 and CDR2 (germline): SGHNT, YYREEE (reference sequence). V was pared by 3 bases and J by 5 bases, with 6 bases of the junction left unmatched. The CDR3 spells CASSSRTGRNEKLFF. In DNA form, the CDR3 reads TGTGCCAGCAGCTCCCGGACAGGGAGGAATGAAAAACTGTTTTTT.